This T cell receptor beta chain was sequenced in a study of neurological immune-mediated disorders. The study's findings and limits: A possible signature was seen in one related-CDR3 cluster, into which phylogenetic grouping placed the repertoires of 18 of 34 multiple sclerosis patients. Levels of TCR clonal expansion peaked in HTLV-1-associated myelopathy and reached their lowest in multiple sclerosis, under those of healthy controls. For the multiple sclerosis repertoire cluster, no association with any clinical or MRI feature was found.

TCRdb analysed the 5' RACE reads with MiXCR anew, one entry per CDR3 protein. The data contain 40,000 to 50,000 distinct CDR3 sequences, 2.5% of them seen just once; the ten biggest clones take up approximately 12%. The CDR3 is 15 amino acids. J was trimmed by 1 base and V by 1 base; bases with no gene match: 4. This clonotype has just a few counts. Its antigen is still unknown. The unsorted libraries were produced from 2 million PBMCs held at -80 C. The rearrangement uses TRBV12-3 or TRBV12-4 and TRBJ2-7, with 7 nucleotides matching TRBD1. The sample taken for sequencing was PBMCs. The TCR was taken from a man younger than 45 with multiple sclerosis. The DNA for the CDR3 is TGTGCCAGCAGTTTAGGGCAGGGGGATTCCTACGAGCAGTACTTC. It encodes CASSLGQGDSYEQYF.